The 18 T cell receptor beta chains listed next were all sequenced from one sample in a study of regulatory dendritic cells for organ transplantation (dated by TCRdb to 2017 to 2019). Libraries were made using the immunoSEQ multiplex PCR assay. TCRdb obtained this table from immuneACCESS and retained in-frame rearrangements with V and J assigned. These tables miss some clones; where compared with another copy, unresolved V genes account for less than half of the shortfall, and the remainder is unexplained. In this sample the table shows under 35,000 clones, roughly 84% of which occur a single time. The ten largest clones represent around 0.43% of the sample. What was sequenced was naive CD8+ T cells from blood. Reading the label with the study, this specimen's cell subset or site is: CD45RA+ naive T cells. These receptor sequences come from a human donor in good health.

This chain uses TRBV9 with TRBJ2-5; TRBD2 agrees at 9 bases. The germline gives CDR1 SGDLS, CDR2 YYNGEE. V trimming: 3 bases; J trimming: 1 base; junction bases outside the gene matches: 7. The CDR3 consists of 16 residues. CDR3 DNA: TGTGCCAGCAGCGAGGGGGGGACTAGCTCCCAAGAGACCCAGTACTTC. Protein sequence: CASSEGGTSSQETQYF.

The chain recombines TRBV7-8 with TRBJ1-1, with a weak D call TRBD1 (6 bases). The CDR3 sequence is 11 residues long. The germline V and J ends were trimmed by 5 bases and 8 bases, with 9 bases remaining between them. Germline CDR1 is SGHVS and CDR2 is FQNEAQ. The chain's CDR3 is CASSPTGEAFF. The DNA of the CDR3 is TGTGCCAGCAGCCCTACAGGGGAAGCTTTCTTT. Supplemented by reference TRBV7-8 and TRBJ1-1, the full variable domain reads GAGVSQSPRYKVAKRGQDVALRCDPISGHVSLFWYQQALGQGPEFLTYFQNEAQLDKSGLPSDRFFAERPEGSVSTLKIQRTQQEDSAVYLCASSPTGEAFFGQGTRLTVV.

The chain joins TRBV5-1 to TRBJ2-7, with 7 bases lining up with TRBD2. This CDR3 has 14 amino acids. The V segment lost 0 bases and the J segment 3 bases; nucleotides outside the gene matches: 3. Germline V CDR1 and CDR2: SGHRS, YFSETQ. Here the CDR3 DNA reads TGCGCCAGCAGCTTGGAGTCTAGCGGCTACGAGCAGTACTTC. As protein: CASSLESSGYEQYF.

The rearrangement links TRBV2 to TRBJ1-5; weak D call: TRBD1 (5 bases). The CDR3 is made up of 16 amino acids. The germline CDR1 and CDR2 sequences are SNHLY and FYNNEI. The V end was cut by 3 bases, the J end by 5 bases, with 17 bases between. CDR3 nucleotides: TGTGCCAGCAGTGAGGATCCACAGGCTTGGGATCAGCCCCAGCATTTT. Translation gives CASSEDPQAWDQPQHF.

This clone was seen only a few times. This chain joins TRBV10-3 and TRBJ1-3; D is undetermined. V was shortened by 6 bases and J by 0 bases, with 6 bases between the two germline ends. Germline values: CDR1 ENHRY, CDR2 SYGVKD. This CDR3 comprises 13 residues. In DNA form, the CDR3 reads TGTGCCATCAGGGGAGACTCTGGAAACACCATATATTTT. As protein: CAIRGDSGNTIYF.

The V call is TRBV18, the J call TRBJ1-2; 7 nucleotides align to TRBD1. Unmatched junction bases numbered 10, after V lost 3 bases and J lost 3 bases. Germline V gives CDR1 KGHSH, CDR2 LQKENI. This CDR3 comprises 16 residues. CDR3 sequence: CASSPNKGAPDYGYTF. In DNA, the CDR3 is TGTGCCAGCTCACCGAACAAGGGGGCGCCTGACTATGGCTACACCTTC.

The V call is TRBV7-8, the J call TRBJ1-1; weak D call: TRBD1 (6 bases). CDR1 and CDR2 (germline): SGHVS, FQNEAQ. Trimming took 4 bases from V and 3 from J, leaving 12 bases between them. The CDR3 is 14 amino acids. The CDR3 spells CASSSRGLDTEAFF. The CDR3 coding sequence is TGTGCCAGCAGCTCCAGGGGTTTGGACACTGAAGCTTTCTTT. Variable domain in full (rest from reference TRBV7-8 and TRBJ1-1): GAGVSQSPRYKVAKRGQDVALRCDPISGHVSLFWYQQALGQGPEFLTYFQNEAQLDKSGLPSDRFFAERPEGSVSTLKIQRTQQEDSAVYLCASSSRGLDTEAFFGQGTRLTVV.

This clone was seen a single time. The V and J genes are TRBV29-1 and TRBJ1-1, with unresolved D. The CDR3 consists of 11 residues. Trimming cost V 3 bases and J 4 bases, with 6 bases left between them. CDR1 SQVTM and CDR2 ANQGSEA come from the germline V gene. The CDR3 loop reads CSVDAGTEAFF. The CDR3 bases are TGCAGCGTTGACGCGGGCACTGAAGCTTTCTTT.

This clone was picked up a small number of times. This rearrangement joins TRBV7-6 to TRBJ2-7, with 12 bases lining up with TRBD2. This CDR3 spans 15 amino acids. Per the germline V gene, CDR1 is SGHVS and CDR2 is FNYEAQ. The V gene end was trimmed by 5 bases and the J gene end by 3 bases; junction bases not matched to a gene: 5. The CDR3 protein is CASSDTSGGHYEQYF. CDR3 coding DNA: TGTGCCAGCAGCGATACTAGCGGGGGGCACTACGAGCAGTACTTC. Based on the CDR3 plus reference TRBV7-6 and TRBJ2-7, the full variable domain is GAGVSQSPRYKVTKRGQDVALRCDPISGHVSLYWYRQALGQGPEFLTYFNYEAQQDKSGLPNDRFSAERPEGSISTLTIQRTEQRDSAMYRCASSDTSGGHYEQYFGPGTRLTVT.

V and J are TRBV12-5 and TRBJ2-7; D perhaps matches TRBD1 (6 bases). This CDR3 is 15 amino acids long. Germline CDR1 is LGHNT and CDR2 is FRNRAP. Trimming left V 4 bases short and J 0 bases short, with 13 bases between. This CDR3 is CASGSNRDTSYEQYF. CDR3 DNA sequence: TGTGCTAGTGGTTCCAACCGGGACACCTCCTACGAGCAGTACTTC.

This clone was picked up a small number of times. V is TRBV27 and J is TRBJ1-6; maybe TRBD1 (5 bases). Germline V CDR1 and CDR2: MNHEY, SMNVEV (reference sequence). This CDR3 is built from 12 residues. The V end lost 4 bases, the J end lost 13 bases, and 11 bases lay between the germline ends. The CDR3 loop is CASSSYRGPLHF. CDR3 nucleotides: TGTGCCAGCAGTTCCTATCGGGGGCCCCTCCACTTT.

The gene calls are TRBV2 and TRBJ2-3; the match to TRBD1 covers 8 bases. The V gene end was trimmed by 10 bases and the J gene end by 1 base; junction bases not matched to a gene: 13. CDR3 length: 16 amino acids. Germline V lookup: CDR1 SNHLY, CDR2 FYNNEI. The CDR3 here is CATLQQGAFGTDTQYF. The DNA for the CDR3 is TGTGCCACCCTCCAGCAGGGGGCATTCGGCACAGATACGCAGTATTTT.

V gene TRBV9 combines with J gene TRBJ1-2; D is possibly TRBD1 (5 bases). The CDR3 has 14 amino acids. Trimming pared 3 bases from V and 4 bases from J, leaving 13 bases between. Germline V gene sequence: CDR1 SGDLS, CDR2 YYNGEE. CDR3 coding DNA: TGTGCCAGCAGCGCCTCCGACAGTCTCTATGGCTACACCTTC. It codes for CASSASDSLYGYTF.

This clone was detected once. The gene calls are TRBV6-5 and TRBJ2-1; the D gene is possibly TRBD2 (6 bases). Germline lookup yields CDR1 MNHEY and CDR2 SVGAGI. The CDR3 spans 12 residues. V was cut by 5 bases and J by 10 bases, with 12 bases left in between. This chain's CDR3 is CASSQGGGEQFF. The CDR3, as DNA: TGTGCCAGCAGTCAGGGAGGAGGGGAGCAGTTCTTC.

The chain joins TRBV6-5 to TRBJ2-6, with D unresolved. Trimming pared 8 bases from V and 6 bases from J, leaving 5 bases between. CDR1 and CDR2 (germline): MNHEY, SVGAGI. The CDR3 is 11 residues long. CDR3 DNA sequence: TGTGCCAGCGGAGAGGCCAACGTCCTGACTTTC. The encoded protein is CASGEANVLTF.

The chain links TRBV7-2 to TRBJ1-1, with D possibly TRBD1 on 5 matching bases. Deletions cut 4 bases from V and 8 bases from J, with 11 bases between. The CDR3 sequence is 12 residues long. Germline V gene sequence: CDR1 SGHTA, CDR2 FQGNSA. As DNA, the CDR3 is TGTGCCAGCAGCTCGGACAACCCCGAAGCTTTCTTT. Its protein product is CASSSDNPEAFF.

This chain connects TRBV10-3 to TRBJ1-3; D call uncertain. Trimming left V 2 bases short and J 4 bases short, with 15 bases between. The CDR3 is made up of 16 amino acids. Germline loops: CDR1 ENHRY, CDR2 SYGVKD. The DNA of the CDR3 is TGTGCCATCAGTGAGCCCTTAGAGGGTGCCGGAAACACCATATATTTT. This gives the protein CAISEPLEGAGNTIYF.

Here the CDR3 reads CASSLTGSDREQFF. The CDR3 nucleotides are TGCGCCAGCAGCTTGACAGGGTCTGATCGGGAGCAGTTCTTC. The J gene is TRBJ2-1, the V gene TRBV5-1; D is possibly TRBD1 (6 bases). The CDR3 contains 14 residues. Deletions cut 1 base from V and 10 bases from J, with 15 bases between. Germline CDR1 is SGHRS and CDR2 is YFSETQ. Variable domain in full (rest from reference TRBV5-1 and TRBJ2-1): KAGVTQTPRYLIKTRGQQVTLSCSPISGHRSVSWYQQTPGQGLQFLFEYFSETQRNKGNFPGRFSGRQFSNSRSEMNVSTLELGDSALYLCASSLTGSDREQFFGPGTRLTVL.